The T cell receptor (beta chain) described here comes from a study of CXCR3-negative and CXCR3-positive naive CD8 T cells. Via 5' RACE with UMI labels, TRB cDNA libraries were prepared. TCRdb reprocessed the 5' RACE reads; each CDR3 protein has one entry and no DNA is given. The sample has under 75,000 distinct CDR3 sequences. Findings and limits, study-wide: Unlike memory cells, which differed, naive CXCR3-negative and CXCR3-positive cells had similar TRBV-TRBJ usage. In CXCR3-positive naive cells, the TRB CDR3s were more hydrophobic than in CXCR3-negative naive cells.

Within the CD8+ T cell compartment, naive cells were CD45RO-CCR7+CD27+CD95-. With regard to this clonotype: Its target is unknown.

The sequence came from a human donor in good health. Some clones in this sample may be carry-over from other donors' samples. Sequenced input: naive CXCR3+ CD8+ T cells from blood. Subset indicated: CD45RO-CCR7+CD27+CD95- naive CD8+ T cells expressing CXCR3 (TNR3+).

CDR3 amino acids: CATSPVQETQYF. This sequence joins TRBV15 and TRBJ2-5; no DNA is available, so the TRBD1 call from TCRdb remains unchecked. The V gene's germline CDR1 is LNHNV and CDR2 YYDKDF (reference sequence). CDR3 length equals 12 residues. The full variable domain, its missing parts supplied by reference TRBV15 and TRBJ2-5, is DAMVIQNPRYQVTQFGKPVTLSCSQTLNHNVMYWYQQKSSQAPKLLFHYYDKDFNNEADTPDNFQSRRPNTSFCFLDIRSPGLGDTAMYLCATSPVQETQYFGPGTRLLVL.